A single T cell receptor beta chain is shown here with its context. Antigen: not known. The method was immunoSEQ multiplex PCR; TCRdb's version includes in-frame clones alone and lacks a portion of them. The table records over 50,000 clones, more than 75% of them present only once. The data were obtained in a study of lymphopenia after photon versus proton radiotherapy. There are 18 residues in the CDR3. Germline-derived CDR1 and CDR2 are SGHTA and FQGNSA. The J segment lost 2 bases and the V segment lost 5 bases, leaving 18 bases of the junction unmatched. The study's findings and limits: Post-nadir TCR diversity decline inversely tracked overall survival among those who died.

The TCR comes from a middle-aged man with gastric cancer. The rearrangement uses TRBV7-2 and TRBJ2-7; 7 bases align to TRBD2. The material was peripheral blood, obtained from a patient treated with photon-based radiotherapy. The CDR3 spells CASSTPAYPGLRAYEQYF. Written as DNA, the CDR3 is TGTGCCAGCAGCACCCCCGCGTATCCGGGACTAAGGGCCTACGAGCAGTACTTC.